One and the same sample provided the 10 T cell receptor beta chains below, sequenced in a study of blood T cell repertoires in COVID-19. This table comes from immunoSEQ multiplex PCR, and its TCRdb copy is limited to in-frame clones, with some not included. The sample records 120,000 to 150,000 clones, over 75% being singletons. The sample consisted of peripheral blood. The receptors stem from a woman aged 60-75 years with COVID-19, enrolled during active disease.

The J gene is TRBJ1-2, the V gene TRBV19; the D is unclear. The CDR3 runs 11 residues. Germline V gene sequence: CDR1 LNHDA, CDR2 SQIVND (reference sequence). The V end was cut by 9 bases, the J end by 3 bases, with 8 bases between. The CDR3 here is CASGGDYGYTF. CDR3 DNA sequence: TGTGCCAGCGGCGGAGACTATGGCTACACCTTC.

This CDR3 reads CASSFLGGSGNTIYF. The CDR3 nucleotides are TGTGCCAGCAGCTTTCTGGGCGGGTCGGGAAACACCATATATTTT. V is TRBV5-4 and J is TRBJ1-3, with D unclear. Trimming cost V 2 bases and J 4 bases, with 13 bases left between them. The CDR3 spans 15 residues. The germline V gene encodes CDR1 SGHNT and CDR2 YYREEE (reference sequence).

The rearrangement joins TRBV3-1 (or the pseudogene TRBV3-2) to TRBJ2-7; 9 bases are shared with TRBD1. V shed 6 bases, J shed 6 bases, and the junction held 6 bases outside the gene matches. CDR3 length equals 13 residues. Germline V gives CDR1 LGHDT, CDR2 YNNKEL (reference sequence). The CDR3 sequence is CASRRRQGGEQYF. CDR3 coding DNA: TGTGCCAGCAGGCGACGACAGGGGGGCGAGCAGTACTTC.

The V gene is TRBV13, the J gene TRBJ2-7; tentative D call: TRBD2 (6 bases). Trimming shortened V by 1 base and J by 3 bases, and 13 bases separated the two germline ends. This CDR3 is 15 amino acids long. From germline, CDR1 is PRHDT and CDR2 FYEKMQ (reference sequence). CDR3 nucleotide sequence: TGTGCCAGCAGCTTAGTCGGGGGTACCCTCTACGAGCAGTACTTC. Its protein is CASSLVGGTLYEQYF.

The table lists this clone with a count of one. The J gene is TRBJ1-6, the V gene TRBV5-8; D is undetermined. This CDR3 has 14 residues. Germline lookup yields CDR1 SGHTS and CDR2 YDEGEE. V was pared by 3 bases and J by 6 bases, with 10 bases between. Here the CDR3 DNA reads TGTGCCAGCAGCTGGGGAGGAATTAATTCACCCCTCCACTTT. Translating it yields CASSWGGINSPLHF.

This chain connects TRBV27 to TRBJ1-1, with 7 bases matching TRBD1. V lost 5 bases to trimming and J lost 3 bases; unmatched junction nucleotides: 9. The germline V gene has CDR1 MNHEY and CDR2 SMNVEV (reference sequence). The CDR3 runs 15 residues. CDR3 bases: TGTGCCAGCAGTAGGGGGCCGTTGGAGGACACTGAAGCTTTCTTT. Translating it yields CASSRGPLEDTEAFF.

The chain is built from TRBV15 and TRBJ1-1, with D hard to call. V was clipped by 2 bases and J by 0 bases, with 10 bases between them. Germline lookup yields CDR1 LNHNV and CDR2 YYDKDF (reference sequence). The CDR3 spans 15 residues. The CDR3 region is CATSRSSGLNTEAFF. CDR3 coding DNA: TGTGCCACCAGCAGATCCTCGGGTTTGAACACTGAAGCTTTCTTT. The variable domain in full, completed from reference TRBV15 and TRBJ1-1, reads DAMVIQNPRYQVTQFGKPVTLSCSQTLNHNVMYWYQQKSSQAPKLLFHYYDKDFNNEADTPDNFQSRRPNTSFCFLDIRSPGLGDTAMYLCATSRSSGLNTEAFFGQGTRLTVV.

Written as DNA, the CDR3 is TGTGCCAGCAGGGAGGACAGGGAGGCCGCTGGCTACACCTTC. The encoded protein is CASREDREAAGYTF. This chain joins TRBV6-5 and TRBJ1-2; 8 bases line up with TRBD1. The CDR3 sequence is 14 residues long. Germline CDR1 reads MNHEY; CDR2 reads SVGAGI. V lost 6 bases, J lost 7 bases, and 10 bases stayed unmatched.

The rearrangement uses TRBV30 and TRBJ2-1; D might be TRBD2 (7 bases). V was trimmed by 0 bases and J by 4 bases, leaving 13 bases between them. The CDR3 runs 15 residues. The germline CDR1 and CDR2 sequences are GTSNPN and SVGIG (reference sequence). CDR3 loop: CAWSVQGGGYNEQFF. CDR3 DNA: TGTGCCTGGAGTGTACAAGGGGGAGGGTACAATGAGCAGTTCTTC.

The J gene is TRBJ2-1, the V gene TRBV20-1; TRBD2 agrees at 8 bases. Losses at the gene ends were 3 bases for V and 5 bases for J; bases not matched to a gene: 6. The CDR3 runs to 14 residues. The germline V gene encodes CDR1 DFQATT and CDR2 SNEGSKA (reference sequence). CDR3 protein: CSASRLARNNEQFF. CDR3 coding DNA: TGCAGTGCTAGTCGACTAGCGAGAAACAATGAGCAGTTCTTC.